This T cell receptor beta chain appears in the sequencing data of a study of blood T cell repertoires in COVID-19. Study-level information: Collection of acute and convalescent COVID-19 samples took place in the United States, Italy and Spain. T cells, B-cell-depleted T cells, or PBMCs supplied cDNA or gDNA.

Study processing details: Nucleated cell counts were estimated from reference gene primer amplification. Profiling relied on immunoSEQ multiplex PCR, and the TCRdb table lists in-frame clones only, not all of them. Clone size and V and J calls were adopted from that table, with D and trimming inferred from the DNA. The sample lists about 74,000 clones, approximately 89% occurring once. Unmatched junction bases numbered 7, after V lost 6 bases and J lost 4 bases. Per the germline V gene, CDR1 is SEHNR and CDR2 is FQNEAQ (reference sequence). The CDR3 contains 15 residues. The chain recombines TRBV7-9 with TRBJ1-4; 8 positions match TRBD1. Sequenced input: peripheral blood. The sequence came from a woman between 55 and 75 years old with active COVID-19. The CDR3 loop is CASRTPGGINEKLFF. In DNA, the CDR3 is TGTGCCAGCAGAACGCCAGGGGGCATTAATGAAAAACTGTTTTTT.